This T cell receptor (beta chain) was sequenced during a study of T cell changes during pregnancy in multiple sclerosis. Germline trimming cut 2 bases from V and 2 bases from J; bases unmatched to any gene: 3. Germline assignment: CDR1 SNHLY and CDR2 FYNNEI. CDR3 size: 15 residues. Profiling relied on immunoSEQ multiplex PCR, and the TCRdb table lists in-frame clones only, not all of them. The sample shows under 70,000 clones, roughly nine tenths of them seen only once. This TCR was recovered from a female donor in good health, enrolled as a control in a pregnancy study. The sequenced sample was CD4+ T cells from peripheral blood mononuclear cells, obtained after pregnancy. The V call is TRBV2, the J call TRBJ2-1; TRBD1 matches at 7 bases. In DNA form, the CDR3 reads TGTGCCAGCAGTGAAATGGGGACAGCCTACAATGAGCAGTTCTTC. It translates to CASSEMGTAYNEQFF.